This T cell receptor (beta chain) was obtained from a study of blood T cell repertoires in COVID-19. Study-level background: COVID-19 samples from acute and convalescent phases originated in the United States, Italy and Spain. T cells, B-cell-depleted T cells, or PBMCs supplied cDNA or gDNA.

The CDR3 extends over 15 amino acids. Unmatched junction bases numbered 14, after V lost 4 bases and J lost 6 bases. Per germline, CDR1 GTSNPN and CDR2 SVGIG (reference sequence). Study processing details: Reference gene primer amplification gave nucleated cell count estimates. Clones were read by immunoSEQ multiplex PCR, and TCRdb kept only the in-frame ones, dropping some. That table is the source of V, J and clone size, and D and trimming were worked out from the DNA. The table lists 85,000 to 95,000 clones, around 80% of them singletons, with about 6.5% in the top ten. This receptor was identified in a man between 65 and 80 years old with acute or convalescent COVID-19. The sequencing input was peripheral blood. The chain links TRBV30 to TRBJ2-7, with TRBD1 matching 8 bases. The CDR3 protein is CAWTTKGGTGGEQYV. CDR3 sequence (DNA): TGTGCCTGGACCACAAAGGGGGGAACAGGGGGCGAGCAGTACGTC.